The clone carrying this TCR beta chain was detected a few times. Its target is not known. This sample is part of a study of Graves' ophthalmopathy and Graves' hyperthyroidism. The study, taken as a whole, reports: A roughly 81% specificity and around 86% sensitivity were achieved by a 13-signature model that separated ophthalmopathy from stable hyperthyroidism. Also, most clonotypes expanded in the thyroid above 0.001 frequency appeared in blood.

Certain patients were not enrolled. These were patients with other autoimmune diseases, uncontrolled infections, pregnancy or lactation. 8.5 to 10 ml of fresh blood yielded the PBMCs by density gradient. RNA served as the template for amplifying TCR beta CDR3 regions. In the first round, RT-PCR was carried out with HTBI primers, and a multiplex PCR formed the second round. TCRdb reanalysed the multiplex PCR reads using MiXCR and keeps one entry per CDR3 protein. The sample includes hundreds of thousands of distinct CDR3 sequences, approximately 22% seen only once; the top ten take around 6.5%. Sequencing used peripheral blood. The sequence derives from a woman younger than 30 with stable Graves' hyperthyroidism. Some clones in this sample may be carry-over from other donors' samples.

The CDR3 DNA sequence: TGTGCCAGCAGTCGACTAGCGGGAGGCACCTACGAGCAGTACTTC. It encodes CASSRLAGGTYEQYF. The chain has TRBV28 and TRBJ2-7, with 13 bases lining up with TRBD2. This CDR3 region has 15 residues. The V segment lost 5 bases and the J segment 2 bases; nucleotides outside the gene matches: 3. Germline V gives CDR1 MDHEN, CDR2 SYDVKM.